The 18 T cell receptor beta chains presented below share a single source sample, sequenced in a study of blood T cells in healthy people across ages. Then a second PCR, running about 6 to 11 cycles, was carried out with a sample-barcoded 5' primer and a J-beta primer mix. TCRdb processed the 5' RACE reads anew with MiXCR; each CDR3 protein has one entry. The sample has nearly 1 million distinct CDR3 sequences; just over 50% are singletons. The sample was blood. The receptors originated from a woman aged 55-69 years in good health.

This clonotype was found a few times. The V gene is TRBV6-2 or TRBV6-3, the J gene TRBJ2-1; 12 bases match TRBD1. Germline V gene sequence: CDR1 MNHEY, CDR2 SVGEGT. V dropped 5 bases and J dropped 6; count of bases not matched to a gene: 2. The CDR3 totals 14 residues. As DNA, the CDR3 is TGTGCCAGCAGTGGGACAGGGGGCCCCAATGAGCAGTTCTTC. This codes for CASSGTGGPNEQFF.

This clonotype was seen a handful of times. The chain is built from TRBV29-1 and TRBJ1-4, with 7 bases lining up with TRBD1. The V segment lost 7 bases and the J segment 6 bases; nucleotides outside the gene matches: 5. The CDR3 spans 12 residues. CDR1 is SQVTM and CDR2 is ANQGSEA in the germline V gene. This chain's CDR3 is CSARGGDEKLFF. As DNA, the CDR3 is TGCAGCGCCAGAGGGGGCGATGAAAAACTGTTTTTT.

V is TRBV27 and J is TRBJ1-2, with TRBD1 matching 7 bases. Germline V gene data show CDR1 as MNHEY and CDR2 as SMNVEV (reference sequence). The CDR3 covers 15 residues. Trimming took 5 bases from V and 4 from J; bases not matched to a gene: 10. The CDR3 sequence: CASSAYDRASYGYTF. The CDR3 region has the DNA TGTGCCAGCAGTGCATACGACAGGGCAAGCTATGGCTACACCTTC.

The CDR3 here is CASSKDSGRAPPFFYEQYF. Here the CDR3 DNA reads TGTGCCAGCAGCAAGGATAGCGGGAGGGCCCCACCTTTCTTCTACGAGCAGTACTTC. The chain couples TRBV21-1 to TRBJ2-7; TRBD2, the D gene given by the table, was not confirmed from the DNA. TRBV21-1 is marked as a pseudogene. This CDR3 contains 19 residues.

This chain joins TRBV2 and TRBJ2-1; 7 bases agree with TRBD2. The V segment lost 7 bases and the J segment 8 bases; nucleotides outside the gene matches: 14. The CDR3 spans 15 residues. The V gene's germline CDR1 is SNHLY and CDR2 FYNNEI. CDR3 loop: CASKGTSVVKDEQFF. The CDR3 DNA is TGTGCCAGCAAGGGCACTAGCGTCGTTAAGGATGAGCAGTTCTTC.

This clonotype was counted once. V is TRBV28 and J is TRBJ2-7; 9 bases align to TRBD1. Germline values: CDR1 MDHEN, CDR2 SYDVKM. The CDR3 sequence is 13 residues long. V lost 9 bases and J lost 3; bases outside the gene matches: 6. The CDR3 region has the DNA TGTGCCAGTGCCCCGGACAGGGGCTACGAGCAGTACTTC. It specifies CASAPDRGYEQYF.

Regarding this clonotype: A read error may account for a junction end that differs from germline. The chain is built from TRBV7-2 and TRBJ2-7; no clear D gene. The germline CDR1 and CDR2 sequences are SGHTA and FQGNSA. The CDR3 consists of 14 residues. CDR3 sequence reads: CASSLVISSYEQYF. CDR3 DNA: TGTGCCAGCAGTTTAGTGATTAGCTCCTACGAGCAGTACTTC.

This clonotype was found a few times. This chain joins TRBV7-2 and TRBJ2-1; possible D gene TRBD2, 5 bases. CDR3 length: 14 amino acids. The germline CDR1 and CDR2 sequences are SGHTA and FQGNSA. Trimming took off 5 bases at V and 5 bases at J, with 13 bases between the two ends. The CDR3 bases are TGTGCCAGCAGCCAGACCCGGGATAACAATGAGCAGTTCTTC. It codes for CASSQTRDNNEQFF.

The J gene is TRBJ1-6, the V gene TRBV7-2; a weak D match, TRBD1 (5 bases). The CDR3 contains 16 residues. The V end was cut by 6 bases, the J end by 0 bases, with 12 bases between. Germline assignment: CDR1 SGHTA and CDR2 FQGNSA. The CDR3 here is CASSRRGSSYNSPLHF. DNA of the CDR3: TGTGCCAGCAGTCGTCGGGGGAGCTCCTATAATTCACCCCTCCACTTT.

V is TRBV11-2 and J is TRBJ1-1, with 7 bases lining up with TRBD1. The germline gives CDR1 SGHAT, CDR2 FQNNGV. The CDR3 extends over 16 amino acids. J lost 1 base, V lost 4 bases, and 9 bases had no gene match. Here the CDR3 reads CASSSSAGGWNTEAFF. CDR3 DNA sequence: TGTGCCAGCAGCTCGTCGGCAGGGGGATGGAACACTGAAGCTTTCTTT.

This chain uses TRBV28 with TRBJ2-7; D unresolved. Germline CDR1 and CDR2: MDHEN and SYDVKM. V lost 8 bases and J 2 bases, leaving 10 bases between the germline ends. This CDR3 is built from 12 residues. CDR3 protein: CASYLDPYEQYF. The DNA of the CDR3 is TGTGCCAGCTACCTAGACCCCTACGAGCAGTACTTC.

This clonotype was picked up a small number of times. The chain has TRBV2 and TRBJ2-1; unclear D gene. Germline CDR1 is SNHLY and CDR2 is FYNNEI. Trimming removed 4 bases at V and 7 bases at J, with 17 bases between. The CDR3 has 15 residues. This CDR3 is CASSVKVLAKNEQFF. Here the CDR3 DNA reads TGTGCCAGCAGTGTGAAGGTTCTGGCCAAAAATGAGCAGTTCTTC.

This chain's CDR3 is CASSWRADTQYF. The CDR3, as DNA: TGTGCCAGCAGTTGGAGAGCAGATACGCAGTATTTT. The rearrangement joins TRBV6-2 or TRBV6-3 to TRBJ2-3; unclear D gene. Germline V gives CDR1 MNHEY, CDR2 SVGEGT. Trimming stripped 4 bases from V and 4 bases from J, with 6 bases between. CDR3 length: 12 residues.

With respect to this clonotype: A much larger clone sits a single nucleotide away, making a read error possible. The chain employs TRBV3-1 and TRBJ2-5, with no clear D. The V gene's germline CDR1 is LGHDT and CDR2 YNNKEL (reference sequence). The CDR3 totals 11 residues. CDR3 region: CASGQAETQYF. As DNA, the CDR3 is TGTGCCAGCGGCCAAGCGGAGACCCAGTACTTC.

CDR3 amino acids: CAISASSGSTDTQYF. In DNA form, the CDR3 reads TGTGCCATCTCTGCGAGTAGCGGGAGCACAGATACGCAGTATTTT. V is TRBV10-3 and J is TRBJ2-3; the match to TRBD2 covers 7 bases. The germline CDR1 and CDR2 sequences are ENHRY and SYGVKD. The trim removed 8 bases at V and 0 bases at J, leaving 8 bases unmatched. This CDR3 contains 15 residues.

The V gene is TRBV20-1, the J gene TRBJ2-1, with a weak D call TRBD1 (6 bases). This CDR3 spans 13 amino acids. The V gene's germline CDR1 is DFQATT and CDR2 SNEGSKA (reference sequence). V lost 4 bases and J 6 bases, leaving 13 bases between the germline ends. The CDR3 here is CSATPDSVNEQFF. CDR3 in DNA: TGCAGTGCTACTCCGGACAGCGTCAATGAGCAGTTCTTC.

This chain's CDR3 is CASSSGRTGALYGYTF. DNA for the CDR3: TGCGCCAGCAGTTCCGGACGAACAGGGGCACTCTATGGCTACACCTTC. This rearrangement joins TRBV5-1 to TRBJ1-2; 7 bases match TRBD1. The ends lost 5 bases at V and 4 bases at J; junction bases unmatched: 14. Looked up from germline, CDR1 is SGHRS and CDR2 is YFSETQ. This CDR3 region has 16 residues.

The chain is built from TRBV13 and TRBJ1-5; no clear D gene. Deletions cut 1 base from V and 6 bases from J, with 7 bases between. The CDR3 loop spans 13 amino acids. Germline values: CDR1 PRHDT, CDR2 FYEKMQ (reference sequence). The CDR3 bases are TGTGCCAGCAGCTTAGCTGGGTTTCAGCCCCAGCATTTT. The encoded protein is CASSLAGFQPQHF.